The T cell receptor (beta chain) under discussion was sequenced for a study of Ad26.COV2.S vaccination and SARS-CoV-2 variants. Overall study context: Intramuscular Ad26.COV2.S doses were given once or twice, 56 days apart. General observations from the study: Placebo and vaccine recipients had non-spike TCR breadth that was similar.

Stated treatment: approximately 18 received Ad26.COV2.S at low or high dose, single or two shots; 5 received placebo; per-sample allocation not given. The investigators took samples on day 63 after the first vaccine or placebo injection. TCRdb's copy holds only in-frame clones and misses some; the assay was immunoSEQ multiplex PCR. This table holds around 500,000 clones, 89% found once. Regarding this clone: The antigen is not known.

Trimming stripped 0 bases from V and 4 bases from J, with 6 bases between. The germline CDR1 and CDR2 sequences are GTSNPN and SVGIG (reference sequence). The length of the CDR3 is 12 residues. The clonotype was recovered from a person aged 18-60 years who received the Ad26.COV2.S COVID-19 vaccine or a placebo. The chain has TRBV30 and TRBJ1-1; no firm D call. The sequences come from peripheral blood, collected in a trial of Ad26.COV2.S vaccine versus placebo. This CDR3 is CAWSVWSTEAFF. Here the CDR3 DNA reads TGTGCCTGGAGTGTCTGGAGCACTGAAGCTTTCTTT.